This TCR beta chain was retrieved from a study of cytomegalovirus exposure and HLA in healthy donors. The study's findings and limits: Association of around 17,000 TCR beta sequences with HLA alleles was found at 0.05 false discovery rate in a later analysis.

This clone was found once. As yet, its antigen is unknown. Amplification used 60 Vbeta primers and 13 Jbeta primers. Some clones are missing from TCRdb's copy, which holds only in-frame ones; the method was immunoSEQ multiplex PCR. The sample holds 100,000 or so clones, approximately 85% seen once. The sequenced sample was PBMCs. This clonotype was sampled from a man aged 25-45 years in good health and CMV-seronegative.

The CDR3, as DNA: TGTGCCAGCAGTCTACAGGGGGGATCCTACGAGCAGTACTTC. It specifies CASSLQGGSYEQYF. The J gene is TRBJ2-7, the V gene TRBV28; 8 bases match TRBD1. V lost 5 bases and J lost 1; bases outside the gene matches: 4. This CDR3 is built from 14 residues. Germline CDR1 and CDR2: MDHEN and SYDVKM.